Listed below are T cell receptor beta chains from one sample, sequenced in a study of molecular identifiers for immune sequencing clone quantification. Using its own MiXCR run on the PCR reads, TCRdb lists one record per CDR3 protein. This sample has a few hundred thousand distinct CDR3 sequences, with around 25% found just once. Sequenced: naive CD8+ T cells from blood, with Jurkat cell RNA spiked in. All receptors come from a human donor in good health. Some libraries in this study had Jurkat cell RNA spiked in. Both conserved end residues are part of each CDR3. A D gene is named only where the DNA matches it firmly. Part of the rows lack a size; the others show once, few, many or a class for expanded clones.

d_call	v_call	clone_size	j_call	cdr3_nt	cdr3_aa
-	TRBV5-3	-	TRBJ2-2	TGTGCCAGAAGCCAGGACAGCAATGACACCGGGGAGCTGTTTTTT	CARSQDSNDTGELFF
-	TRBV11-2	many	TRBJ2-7	TGTGCCAGCAGCTCCCCAAACAGGAGCTCCTACGAGCAGTACTTC	CASSSPNRSSYEQYF
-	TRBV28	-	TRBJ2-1	TGTGCCAGCAGTCTTATGGATGAGCAGTTCTTC	CASSLMDEQFF
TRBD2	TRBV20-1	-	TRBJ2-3	TGCAGTGCTAGAGATCGGAATATCTGGACTAGCGCTAGCACAGATACGCAGTATTTT	CSARDRNIWTSASTDTQYF
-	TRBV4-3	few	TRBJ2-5	TGCGCCAGCAGCCAATGGACACGCCAAGAGACCCAGTACTTC	CASSQWTRQETQYF
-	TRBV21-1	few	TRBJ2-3	TGTGCCAGCACGAGATTAAATACCCTAGCGGAGAAGGCCCACACAGATACGCAGTATTTT	CASTRLNTLAEKAHTDTQYF
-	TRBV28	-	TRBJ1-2	TGTGCCAGCAGTTTGAGTCAGGGCCGTTACTATGGCTACACCTTC	CASSLSQGRYYGYTF
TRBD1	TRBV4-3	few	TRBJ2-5	TGCGCCAGCAGCCAAGATCGGACAGGGGGCAGGGAGACCCAGTACTTC	CASSQDRTGGRETQYF
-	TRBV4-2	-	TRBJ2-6	TGTGCCAGCAGCGGAATCTTGTCCTCTGGGGCCAACGTCCTGACTTTC	CASSGILSSGANVLTF
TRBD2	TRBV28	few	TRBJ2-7	TGTGCCAGCAGTTTAGAACTAGCGGGAGGGTCCCAGACCTACGAGCAGTACTTC	CASSLELAGGSQTYEQYF
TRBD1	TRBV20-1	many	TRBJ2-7	TGCAGTGCAAGGGACAGGGTGTCCTACGAGCAGTACTTC	CSARDRVSYEQYF
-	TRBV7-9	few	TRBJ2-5	TGTGCCAGCAGCCCCCCCCCGGGACGAGAAGAGACCCAGTACTTC	CASSPPPGREETQYF
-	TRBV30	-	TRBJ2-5	TGTGCCTGGAGTGTATCCGGGGGGACCCAGTACTTC	CAWSVSGGTQYF
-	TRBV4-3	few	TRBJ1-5	TGCGCCAGCAGCCAAGACGGCGGAAATCAGCCCCAGCATTTT	CASSQDGGNQPQHF
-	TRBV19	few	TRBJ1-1	TGTGCCAGTAGTCTCTCTGAACAGGTCCGGGCTTTCTTT	CASSLSEQVRAFF
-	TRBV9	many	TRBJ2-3	TGTGCCAGCAGCGTAGGTCGGACAGATACGCAGTATTTT	CASSVGRTDTQYF
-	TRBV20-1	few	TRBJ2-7	TGCAGTGCTAGAGAATCGAGGGTTAAGTCCTACGAGCAGTACTTC	CSARESRVKSYEQYF
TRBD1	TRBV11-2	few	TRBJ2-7	TGTGCCAGCAGCCCACGTACAGGGGGCATTGGCTACGAGCAGTACTTC	CASSPRTGGIGYEQYF
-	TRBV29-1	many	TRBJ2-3	TGCAGCGTGACCCTTCGGACAGAGAGCACAGATACGCAGTATTTT	CSVTLRTESTDTQYF
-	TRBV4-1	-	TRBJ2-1	TGCGCCATCAGCCAAGATCGAGACCTACTTTACAATGAGCAGTTCTTC	CAISQDRDLLYNEQFF
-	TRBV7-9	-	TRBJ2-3	TGTGCCAGCAGCTTACCGCCGGAGGATACGCAGTATTTT	CASSLPPEDTQYF
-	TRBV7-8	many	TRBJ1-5	TGTGCCAGCAGCGGAGACGACAATCAGCCCCAGCATTTT	CASSGDDNQPQHF
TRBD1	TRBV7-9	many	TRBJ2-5	TGTGCCAGCAGCCCAGGGGACAGCGTTCAAGAGACCCAGTACTTC	CASSPGDSVQETQYF
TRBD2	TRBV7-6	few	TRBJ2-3	TGTGCCAGCAGCCCCGCTTCGGGAGGAGGGACAGATACGCAGTATTTT	CASSPASGGGTDTQYF
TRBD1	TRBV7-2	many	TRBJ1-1	TGTGCCAGCAGCTTACCGACAGGGTTTAACACTGAAGCTTTCTTT	CASSLPTGFNTEAFF
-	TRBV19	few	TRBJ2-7	TGTGCCAGTAGTATAATGGACAACCGCTACGAGCAGTACTTC	CASSIMDNRYEQYF
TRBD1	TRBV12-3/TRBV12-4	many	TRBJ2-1	TGTGCCAGCAGTCCGGACAGGGCCGACAATGAGCAGTTCTTC	CASSPDRADNEQFF
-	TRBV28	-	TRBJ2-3	TGTGCCAGCAGTTTGGGGACAAGATTCACAGATGCGCAGTATTTT	CASSLGTRFTDAQYF
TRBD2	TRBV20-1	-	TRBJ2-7	TGCAGTGCTAGATCAAGCGGGAGCAGTCACGAGCAGTACTTC	CSARSSGSSHEQYF
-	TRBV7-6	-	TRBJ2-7	TGTGCCAGCAGCCCCGCCGGGACACAGCCCTACAAGCAGTACTTC	CASSPAGTQPYKQYF
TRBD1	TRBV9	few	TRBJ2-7	TGTGCCAGCAGCGTTGGGACAGGGGTGTTTTACGAGCAGTACTTC	CASSVGTGVFYEQYF
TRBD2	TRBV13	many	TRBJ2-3	TGTGCCAGCAGCTCAGGACTAGCGGGGGCCCTGTACCCTCGGGATACGCAGTATTTT	CASSSGLAGALYPRDTQYF
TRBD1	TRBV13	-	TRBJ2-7	TGTGCCAGCCAGGGGGCTACTTACGAGCAGTACTTC	CASQGATYEQYF
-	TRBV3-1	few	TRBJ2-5	TGTGCCAGCAGCCAAGATTTTCGGGGGTTGGAGACCCAGTACTTC	CASSQDFRGLETQYF
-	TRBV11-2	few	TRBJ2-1	TGTGCCAGCAGCTTAGTCGACAGTTCCTACAATGAGCGGTTCTTC	CASSLVDSSYNERFF
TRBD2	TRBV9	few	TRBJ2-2	TGTGCCAGCAGCGCTGCGGGGGGGCCCACCGGGGAGCTGTTTTTT	CASSAAGGPTGELFF
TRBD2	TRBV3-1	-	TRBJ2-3	TGTGCCAGCAGCCACCGACTAGGGGGACTAGGGGCAGATACGCAGTATTTT	CASSHRLGGLGADTQYF
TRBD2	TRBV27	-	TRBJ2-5	TGTGCCAGCAGTCACGGGACTACCGAGTACCAAGAGACCCAGTACTTC	CASSHGTTEYQETQYF
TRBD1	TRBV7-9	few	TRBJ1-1	TGTGCCAGCAGCCACGGACAGGGGGGATTTGGTGAAGCTTTCTTT	CASSHGQGGFGEAFF
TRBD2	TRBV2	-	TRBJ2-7	TGTGCCAGCAATTGGGCTAGCGGAGGGGTCGAGCAGCACTTC	CASNWASGGVEQHF
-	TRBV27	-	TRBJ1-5	TGTGCCAGCAGTTGGCGGGCAGGCGGCAAGCCCCAGCATTTT	CASSWRAGGKPQHF
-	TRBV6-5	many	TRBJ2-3	TGTGCCAGCAGTTACCGCGGACAGACAACGGTAGATACGCAGTATTTT	CASSYRGQTTVDTQYF
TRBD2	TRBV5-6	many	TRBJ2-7	TGTGCCAGCAGCATAGCGGGTGAGCAGTACTTC	CASSIAGEQYF
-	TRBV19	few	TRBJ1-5	TGTGCCAGTATAGGGTATGATAGCAATCAGCCCCAGCATTTT	CASIGYDSNQPQHF
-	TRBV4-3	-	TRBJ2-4	TGCGCCAGCAGCCAAGATCCGGGGCGCGGGGCGTACCCAAACATTCAGTACTTC	CASSQDPGRGAYPNIQYF
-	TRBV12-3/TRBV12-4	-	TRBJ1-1	TGTGCCAGCCTAATGAGGGGTGCCACTGAAGCTTTCTTT	CASLMRGATEAFF
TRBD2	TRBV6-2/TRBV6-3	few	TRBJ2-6	TGTGCCAGCAGTTACTCCCGTACTAGCGGGAGGGCCCCATCTGGGGCCAACGTCCTGACTTTC	CASSYSRTSGRAPSGANVLTF
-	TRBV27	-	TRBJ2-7	TGTGCCAGCAGTTTTGGCTGGGCCTACGAGCAGTACTTC	CASSFGWAYEQYF
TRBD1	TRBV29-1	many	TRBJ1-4	TGCAGCGTTGATTCTAAACGTGGGACAGGAACAACTAATGAAAAACTGTTTTTT	CSVDSKRGTGTTNEKLFF
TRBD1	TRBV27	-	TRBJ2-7	TGTGCCAGCAGTTTCCGGGACAGGGTTTACGAGCAGTGCTTC	CASSFRDRVYEQCF
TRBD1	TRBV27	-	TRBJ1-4	TGTGCCGGCAGTCCGACAGGGCACGTATGGCTTTTT	CAGSPTGHVWLF
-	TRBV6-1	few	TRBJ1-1	TGTGCCAGCAGTGAAGGGTGGCTCCCTGAAGCTTTCTTT	CASSEGWLPEAFF